The text below deals with one TCR beta chain. Sequencing was performed with immunoSEQ multiplex PCR; in TCRdb, only in-frame clones are kept and a portion is missing. The sample contains about 710,000 clones, just under 75% of which appear only once. Between the trimmed V and J ends, which lost 8 bases and 0 bases, there was a span of 11 bases. In germline, CDR1 is MNHEY, CDR2 SVGAGI. The CDR3 is made up of 13 amino acids. The data were obtained in a study of shared clonotypes between healthy human individuals. Every one of the donors was a Caucasian adult that lived in Nashville, Tennessee. This rearrangement joins TRBV6-5 to TRBJ2-7; D possibly uses TRBD1 or TRBD2 (5 bases each). This TCR derives from a young woman in good health. The sample consisted of memory CD4+ T cells sorted from blood. Subset described: CD45RA-negative fraction. In DNA, the CDR3 is TGTGCCAGCGGGACGTATCCCTCCTACGAGCAGTACTTC. This translates into CASGTYPSYEQYF.